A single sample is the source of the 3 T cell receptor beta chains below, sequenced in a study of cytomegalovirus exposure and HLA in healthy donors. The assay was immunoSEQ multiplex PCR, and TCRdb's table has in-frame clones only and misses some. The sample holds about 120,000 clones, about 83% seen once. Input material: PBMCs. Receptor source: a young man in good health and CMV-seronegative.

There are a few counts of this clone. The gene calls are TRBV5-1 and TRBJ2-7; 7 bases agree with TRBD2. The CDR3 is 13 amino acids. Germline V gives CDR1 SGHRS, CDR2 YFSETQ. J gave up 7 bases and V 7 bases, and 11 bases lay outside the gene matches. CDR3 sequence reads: CASGGGPDGEQYF. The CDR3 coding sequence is TGCGCCAGCGGGGGGGGACCAGACGGGGAGCAGTACTTC.

The DNA for the CDR3 is TGTGCCAGCTATGGGGGCAGTTACCAAGAGACCCAGTACTTC. This sequence encodes CASYGGSYQETQYF. The chain joins TRBV27 to TRBJ2-5, with D possibly being TRBD1 (6 bases). Germline CDR1 reads MNHEY; CDR2 reads SMNVEV (reference sequence). This CDR3 is built from 14 residues. V dropped 8 bases and J dropped 0 bases, with 13 bases sitting between them.

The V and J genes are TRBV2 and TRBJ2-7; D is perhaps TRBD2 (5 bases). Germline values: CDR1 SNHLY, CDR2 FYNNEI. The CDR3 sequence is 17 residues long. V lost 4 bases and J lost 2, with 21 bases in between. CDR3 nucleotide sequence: TGTGCCAGCAGTGTAAGGGTGGGGAGTTCCCTAGCCTACGAGCAGTACTTC. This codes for CASSVRVGSSLAYEQYF.